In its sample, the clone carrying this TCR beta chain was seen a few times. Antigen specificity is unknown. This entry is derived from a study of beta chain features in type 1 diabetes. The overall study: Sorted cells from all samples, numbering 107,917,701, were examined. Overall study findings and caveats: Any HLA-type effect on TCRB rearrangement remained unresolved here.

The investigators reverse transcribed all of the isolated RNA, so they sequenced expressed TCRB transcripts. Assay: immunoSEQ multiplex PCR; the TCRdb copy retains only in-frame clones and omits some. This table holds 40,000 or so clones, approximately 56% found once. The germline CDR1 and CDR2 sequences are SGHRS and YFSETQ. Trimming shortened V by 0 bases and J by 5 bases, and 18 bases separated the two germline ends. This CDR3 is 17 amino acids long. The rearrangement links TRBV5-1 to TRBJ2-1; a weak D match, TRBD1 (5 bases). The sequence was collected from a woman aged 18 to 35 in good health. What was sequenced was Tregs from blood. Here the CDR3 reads CASSLGGRVNQDNEQFF. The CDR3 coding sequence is TGCGCCAGCAGCTTGGGTGGCAGGGTAAACCAAGACAATGAGCAGTTCTTC.